This TCR beta chain was observed in a study of control samples from healthy donors and cancer patients. There are 11 residues in the CDR3. Germline V lookup: CDR1 SGHDT, CDR2 YYEEEE. V was clipped by 2 bases and J by 4 bases, with 3 bases between them. Assay used: immunoSEQ multiplex PCR; TCRdb lists only in-frame clones, some missing. The table lists approximately 52,000 clones, about 96% of them singletons. The sequence came from a woman under 30 in good health. The J gene is TRBJ2-5, the V gene TRBV5-6, with unresolved D. The sequenced sample consisted of blood. The CDR3 nucleotides are TGTGCCAGCAGCTTTGGAGAGACCCAGTACTTC. It translates to CASSFGETQYF.